A single sample is the source of the 4 T cell receptor beta chains below, sequenced in a study of CD8 T cells in ankylosing spondylitis. For these TCRs, the target antigens are not known. General observations from the study: Blood of patients with ankylosing spondylitis appeared to be characterized by a TCR beta motif of eight highly homologous variants.

MiXCR, run by TCRdb on the 5' RACE reads, gives a single entry per CDR3 protein. This table has approximately 500,000 distinct CDR3 sequences, approximately 11% appearing once. The specimen was blood, either unsorted or a sorted T cell fraction (not recorded which). Receptors were obtained from a male donor with ankylosing spondylitis.

This clonotype has more than one count but fewer than ten. The chain couples TRBV20-1 to TRBJ2-7; 7 bases agree with TRBD1. Trimming at V came to 2 bases and at J to 6 bases, leaving 7 bases not matched to a gene. The CDR3 runs to 13 residues. Germline CDR1 reads DFQATT; CDR2 reads SNEGSKA (reference sequence). CDR3 bases: TGCAGTGCTAGATCGGGACAGAGGTCCGAGCAGTACGTC. Translated, it gives CSARSGQRSEQYV.

The sample holds a few counts of this clonotype. The chain carries TRBV20-1 and TRBJ1-5, with D unresolved. With 5 bases removed from V and 0 bases from J, the gap between germline ends came to 14 bases. Looked up from germline, CDR1 is DFQATT and CDR2 is SNEGSKA (reference sequence). This CDR3 spans 15 amino acids. Written as DNA, the CDR3 is TGCAGTGCTGCACCAACGGGTTATAGCAATCAGCCCCAGCATTTT. Amino acids: CSAAPTGYSNQPQHF.

Ten or more counts support this clonotype. This sequence joins TRBV5-1 and TRBJ2-7; 7 nucleotides match TRBD1. The CDR3 covers 14 residues. Germline V gene sequence: CDR1 SGHRS, CDR2 YFSETQ. With V trimmed by 0 bases and J by 4 bases, 4 bases remained unmatched. CDR3 sequence: CASSLDGTEYEQYF. The CDR3 DNA reads as TGCGCCAGCAGCTTGGACGGGACAGAGTACGAGCAGTACTTC.

This clonotype was counted only a few times. The V and J genes are TRBV5-1 and TRBJ2-1; 12 bases agree with TRBD2. CDR1 SGHRS and CDR2 YFSETQ come from the germline V gene. V shed 6 bases and J 7 bases; nucleotides not matched to a gene: 8. The CDR3 has 15 residues. DNA of the CDR3: TGCGCCAGCACCAAACGGGGGACTAGCGGGAATGAGCAGTTCTTC. Protein: CASTKRGTSGNEQFF.